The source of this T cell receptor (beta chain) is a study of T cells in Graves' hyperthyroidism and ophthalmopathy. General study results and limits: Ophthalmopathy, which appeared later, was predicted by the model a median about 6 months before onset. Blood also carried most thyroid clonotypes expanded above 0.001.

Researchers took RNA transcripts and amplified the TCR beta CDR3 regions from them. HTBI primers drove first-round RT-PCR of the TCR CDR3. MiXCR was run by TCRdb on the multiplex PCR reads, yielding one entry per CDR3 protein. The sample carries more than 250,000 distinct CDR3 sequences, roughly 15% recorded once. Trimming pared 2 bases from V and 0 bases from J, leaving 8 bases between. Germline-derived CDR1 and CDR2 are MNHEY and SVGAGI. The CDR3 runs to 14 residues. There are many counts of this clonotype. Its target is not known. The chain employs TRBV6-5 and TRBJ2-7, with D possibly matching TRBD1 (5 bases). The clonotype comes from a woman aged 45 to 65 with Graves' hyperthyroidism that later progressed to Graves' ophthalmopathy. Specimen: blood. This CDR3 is CASSYRGGSYEQYF. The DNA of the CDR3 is TGTGCCAGCAGTTACAGGGGTGGCTCCTACGAGCAGTACTTC.